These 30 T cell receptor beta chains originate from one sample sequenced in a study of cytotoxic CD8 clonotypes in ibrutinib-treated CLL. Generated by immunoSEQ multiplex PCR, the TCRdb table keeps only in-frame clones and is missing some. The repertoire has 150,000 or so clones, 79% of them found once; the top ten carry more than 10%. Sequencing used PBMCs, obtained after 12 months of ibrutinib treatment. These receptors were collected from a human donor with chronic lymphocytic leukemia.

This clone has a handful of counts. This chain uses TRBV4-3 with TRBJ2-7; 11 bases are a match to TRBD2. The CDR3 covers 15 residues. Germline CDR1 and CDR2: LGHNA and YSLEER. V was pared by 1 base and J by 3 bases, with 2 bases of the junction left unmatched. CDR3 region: CASSQGTSGLYEQYF. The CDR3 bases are TGCGCCAGCAGCCAAGGGACTAGCGGGCTCTACGAGCAGTACTTC.

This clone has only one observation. Here the CDR3 reads CASSRTTSGSGEQYF. The CDR3 coding sequence is TGCGCCAGCAGCCGTACGACTAGCGGGAGTGGCGAGCAGTACTTC. The gene calls are TRBV5-1 and TRBJ2-7; 12 bases line up with TRBD2. Germline V gene lookup returns CDR1 SGHRS and CDR2 YFSETQ. Trimming at V came to 4 bases and at J to 6 bases, leaving 8 bases not matched to a gene. The CDR3 runs to 15 residues.

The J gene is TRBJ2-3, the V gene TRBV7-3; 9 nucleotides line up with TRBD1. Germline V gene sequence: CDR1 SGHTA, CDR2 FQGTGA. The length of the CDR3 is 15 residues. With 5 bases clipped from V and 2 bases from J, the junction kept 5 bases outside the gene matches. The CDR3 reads CASSARTGDTDTQYF. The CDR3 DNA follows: TGTGCCAGCAGCGCTCGGACAGGGGACACAGATACGCAGTATTTT.

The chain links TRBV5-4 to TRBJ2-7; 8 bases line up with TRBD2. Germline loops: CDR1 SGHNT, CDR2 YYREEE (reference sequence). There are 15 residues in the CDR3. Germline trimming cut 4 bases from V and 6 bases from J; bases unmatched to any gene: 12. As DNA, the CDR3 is TGTGCCAGCAGCCCAACCGGGACTAGGGGTCGCGAGCAGTACTTC. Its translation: CASSPTGTRGREQYF.

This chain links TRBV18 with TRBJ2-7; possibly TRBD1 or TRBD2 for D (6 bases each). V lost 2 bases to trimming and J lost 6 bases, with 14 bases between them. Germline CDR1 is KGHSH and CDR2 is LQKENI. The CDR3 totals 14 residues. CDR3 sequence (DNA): TGTGCCAGCTCACCAAGGGGGGCGTCGGTCGAGCAGTACTTC. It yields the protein CASSPRGASVEQYF.

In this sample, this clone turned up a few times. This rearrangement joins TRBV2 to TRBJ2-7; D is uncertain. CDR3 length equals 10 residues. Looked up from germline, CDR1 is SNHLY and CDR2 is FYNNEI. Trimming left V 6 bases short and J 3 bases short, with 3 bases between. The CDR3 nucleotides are TGTGCCAGCAGGAACTACGAGCAGTACTTC. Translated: CASRNYEQYF.

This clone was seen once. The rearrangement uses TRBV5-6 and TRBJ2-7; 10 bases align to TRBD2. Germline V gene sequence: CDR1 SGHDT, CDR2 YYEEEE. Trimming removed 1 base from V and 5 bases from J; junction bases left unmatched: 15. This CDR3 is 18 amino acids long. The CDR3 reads CASSLWASGRSPLNEQYF. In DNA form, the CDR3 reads TGTGCCAGCAGCTTGTGGGCTAGCGGGAGATCACCTTTAAACGAGCAGTACTTC.

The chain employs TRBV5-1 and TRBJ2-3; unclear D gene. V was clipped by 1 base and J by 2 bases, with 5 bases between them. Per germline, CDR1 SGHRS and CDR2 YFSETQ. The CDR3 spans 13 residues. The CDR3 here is CASSLIPTDTQYF. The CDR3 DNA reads TGCGCCAGCAGCTTGATACCCACAGATACGCAGTATTTT.

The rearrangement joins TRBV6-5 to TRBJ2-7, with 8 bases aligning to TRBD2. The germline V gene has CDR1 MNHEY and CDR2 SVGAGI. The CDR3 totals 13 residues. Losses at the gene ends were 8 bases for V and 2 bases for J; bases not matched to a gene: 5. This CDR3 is CASQREPPYEQYF. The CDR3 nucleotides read TGTGCCAGCCAGCGGGAGCCCCCCTACGAGCAGTACTTC.

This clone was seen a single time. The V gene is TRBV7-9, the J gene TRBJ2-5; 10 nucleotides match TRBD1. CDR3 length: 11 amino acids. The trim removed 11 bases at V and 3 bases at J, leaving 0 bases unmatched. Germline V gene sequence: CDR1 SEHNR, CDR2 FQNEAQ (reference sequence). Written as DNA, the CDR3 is TGTGCCGGGACAGGGGAAGAGACCCAGTACTTC. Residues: CAGTGEETQYF.

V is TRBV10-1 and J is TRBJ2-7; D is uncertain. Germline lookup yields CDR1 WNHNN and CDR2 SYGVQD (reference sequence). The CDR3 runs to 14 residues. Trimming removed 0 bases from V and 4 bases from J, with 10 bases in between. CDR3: CASSESMPGYEQYF. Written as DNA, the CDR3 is TGCGCCAGCAGTGAGTCGATGCCAGGTTACGAGCAGTACTTC.

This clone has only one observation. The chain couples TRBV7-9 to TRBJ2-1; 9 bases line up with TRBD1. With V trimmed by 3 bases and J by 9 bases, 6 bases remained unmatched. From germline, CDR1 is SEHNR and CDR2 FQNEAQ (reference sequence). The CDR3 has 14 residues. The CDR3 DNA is TGTGCCAGCAGCTTTTGGGACAGGGACTTTGAGCAGTTCTTC. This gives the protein CASSFWDRDFEQFF.

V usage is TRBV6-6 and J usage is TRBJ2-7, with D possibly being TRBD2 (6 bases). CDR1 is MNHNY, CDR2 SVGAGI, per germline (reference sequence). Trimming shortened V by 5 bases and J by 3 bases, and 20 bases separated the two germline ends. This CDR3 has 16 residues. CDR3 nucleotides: TGTGCCAGCAGTGGGACGAACGAGGGAGGAAACTACGAGCAGTACTTC. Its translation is CASSGTNEGGNYEQYF.

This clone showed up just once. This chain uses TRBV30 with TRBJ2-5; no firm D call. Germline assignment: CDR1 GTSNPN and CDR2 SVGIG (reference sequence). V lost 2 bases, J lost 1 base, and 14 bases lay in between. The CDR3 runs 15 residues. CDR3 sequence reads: CAWSIGRHSQETQYF. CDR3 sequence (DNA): TGTGCCTGGAGTATTGGCAGACACAGCCAAGAGACCCAGTACTTC.

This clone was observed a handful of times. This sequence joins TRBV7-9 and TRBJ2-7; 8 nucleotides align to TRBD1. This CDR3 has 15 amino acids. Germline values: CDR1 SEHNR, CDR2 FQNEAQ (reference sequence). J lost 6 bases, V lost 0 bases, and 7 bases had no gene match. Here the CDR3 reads CASSLASDRAGEQYF. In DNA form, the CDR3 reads TGTGCCAGCAGCTTAGCGTCGGACAGGGCTGGCGAGCAGTACTTC.

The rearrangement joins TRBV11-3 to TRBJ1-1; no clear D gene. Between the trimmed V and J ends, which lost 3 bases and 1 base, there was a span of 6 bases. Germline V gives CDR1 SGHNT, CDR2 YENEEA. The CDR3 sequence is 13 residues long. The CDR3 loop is CASSFTTNTEAFF. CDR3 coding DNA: TGTGCCAGCAGCTTTACGACGAACACTGAAGCTTTCTTT.

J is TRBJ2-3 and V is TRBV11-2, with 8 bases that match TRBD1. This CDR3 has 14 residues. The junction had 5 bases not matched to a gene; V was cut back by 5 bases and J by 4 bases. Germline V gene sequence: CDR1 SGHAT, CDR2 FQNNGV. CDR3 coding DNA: TGTGCCAGCAGCACCACAGGGGGAGCAGATACGCAGTATTTT. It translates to CASSTTGGADTQYF.

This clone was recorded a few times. Here the CDR3 reads CASSQIAVGYEQFF. DNA of the CDR3: TGTGCCAGCAGCCAGATCGCCGTGGGGTATGAGCAGTTCTTC. The rearrangement joins TRBV14 to TRBJ2-1; D is undetermined. The V end lost 3 bases, the J end lost 8 bases, and 14 bases lay between the germline ends. CDR3 size: 14 residues. Germline V gives CDR1 SGHDN, CDR2 FVKESK.

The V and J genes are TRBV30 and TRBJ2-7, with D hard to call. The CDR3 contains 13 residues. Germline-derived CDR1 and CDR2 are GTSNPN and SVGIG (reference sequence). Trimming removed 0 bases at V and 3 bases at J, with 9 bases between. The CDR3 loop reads CAWSVARDYEQYF. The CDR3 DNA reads TGTGCCTGGAGTGTGGCCAGAGACTACGAGCAGTACTTC. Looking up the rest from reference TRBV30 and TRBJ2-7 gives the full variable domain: SQTIHQWPATLVQPVGSPLSLECTVEGTSNPNLYWYRQAAGRGLQLLFYSVGIGQISSEVPQNLSASRPQDRQFILSSKKLLLSDSGFYLCAWSVARDYEQYFGPGTRLTVT.

CDR3: CATSRVGSSYEQYF. In nucleotides, the CDR3 is TGTGCCACCAGCAGAGTCGGTAGCTCCTACGAGCAGTACTTC. This chain joins TRBV15 and TRBJ2-7; D is uncertain. CDR1 is LNHNV and CDR2 is YYDKDF in the germline V gene (reference sequence). V dropped 1 base and J dropped 0 bases, with 7 bases sitting between them. This CDR3 has 14 amino acids.

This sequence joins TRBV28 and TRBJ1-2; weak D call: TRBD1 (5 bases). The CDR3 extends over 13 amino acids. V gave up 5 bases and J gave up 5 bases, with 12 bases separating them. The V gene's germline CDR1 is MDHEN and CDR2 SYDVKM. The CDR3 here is CASSTGGAYGYTF. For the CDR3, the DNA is TGTGCCAGCAGTACCGGCGGGGCGTATGGCTACACCTTC.

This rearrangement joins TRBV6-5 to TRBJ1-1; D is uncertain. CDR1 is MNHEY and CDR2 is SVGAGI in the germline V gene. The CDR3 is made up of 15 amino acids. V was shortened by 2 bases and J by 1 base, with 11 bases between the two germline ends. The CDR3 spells CASSYRQSPNTEAFF. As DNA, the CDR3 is TGTGCCAGCAGTTACCGACAATCACCGAACACTGAAGCTTTCTTT.

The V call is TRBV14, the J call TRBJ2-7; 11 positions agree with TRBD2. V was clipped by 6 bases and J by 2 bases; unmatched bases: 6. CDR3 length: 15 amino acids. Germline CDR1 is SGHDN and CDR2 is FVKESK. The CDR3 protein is CASRSSGRPPYEQYF. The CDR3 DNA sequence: TGTGCCAGCAGATCTAGCGGGAGGCCTCCCTACGAGCAGTACTTC.

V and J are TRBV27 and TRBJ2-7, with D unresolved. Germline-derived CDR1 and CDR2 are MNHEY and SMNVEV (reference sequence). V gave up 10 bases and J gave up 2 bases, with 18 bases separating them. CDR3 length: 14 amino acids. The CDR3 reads CATETVLSTYEQYF. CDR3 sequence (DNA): TGTGCCACCGAAACAGTTTTAAGTACCTACGAGCAGTACTTC.

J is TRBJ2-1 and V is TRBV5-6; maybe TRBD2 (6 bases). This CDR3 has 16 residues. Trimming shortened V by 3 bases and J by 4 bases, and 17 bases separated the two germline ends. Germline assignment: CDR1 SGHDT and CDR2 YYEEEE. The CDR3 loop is CASSYLSGGGYNEQFF. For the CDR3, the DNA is TGTGCCAGCAGCTATCTAAGCGGAGGAGGGTACAATGAGCAGTTCTTC.

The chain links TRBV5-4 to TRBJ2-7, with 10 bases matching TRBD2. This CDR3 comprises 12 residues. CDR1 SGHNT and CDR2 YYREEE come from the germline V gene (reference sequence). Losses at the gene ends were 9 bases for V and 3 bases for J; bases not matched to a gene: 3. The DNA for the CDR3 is TGTGCCACCAAGCGGGAGGGCTACGAGCAGTACTTC. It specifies CATKREGYEQYF.

The CDR3 here is CASSGWRSNEQFF. The CDR3 DNA sequence: TGTGCCAGCAGTGGGTGGCGTTCCAATGAGCAGTTCTTC. The V call is TRBV6-1, the J call TRBJ2-1; D is unclear. Trimming took 4 bases from V and 6 from J, leaving 10 bases between them. The CDR3 covers 13 residues. The V gene's germline CDR1 is MNHNS and CDR2 SASEGT.

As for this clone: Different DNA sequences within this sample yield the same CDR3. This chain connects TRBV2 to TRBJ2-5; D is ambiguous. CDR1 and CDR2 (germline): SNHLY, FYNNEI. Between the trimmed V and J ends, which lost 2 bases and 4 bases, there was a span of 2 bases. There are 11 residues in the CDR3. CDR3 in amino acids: CASSERETQYF. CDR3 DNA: TGTGCCAGCAGTGAAAGAGAGACCCAGTACTTC.

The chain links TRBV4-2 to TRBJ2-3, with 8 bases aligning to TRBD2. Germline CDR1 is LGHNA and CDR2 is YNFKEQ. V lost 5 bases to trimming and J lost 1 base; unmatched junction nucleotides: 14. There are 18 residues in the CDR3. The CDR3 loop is CASSTNLPTSGGTDTQYF. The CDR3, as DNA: TGTGCCAGCAGCACCAACCTCCCCACTAGCGGTGGCACAGATACGCAGTATTTT.

The CDR3 is CASSYKNTEAFF. CDR3 DNA: TGTGCCAGTAGTTATAAGAACACTGAAGCTTTCTTT. The V call is TRBV19, the J call TRBJ1-1; D unclear. The CDR3 is made up of 12 amino acids. The germline V and J ends were trimmed by 5 bases and 1 base, with 5 bases remaining between them. CDR1 is LNHDA, CDR2 SQIVND, per germline (reference sequence). Variable domain in full (rest from reference TRBV19 and TRBJ1-1): DGGITQSPKYLFRKEGQNVTLSCEQNLNHDAMYWYRQDPGQGLRLIYYSQIVNDFQKGDIAEGYSVSREKKESFPLTVTSAQKNPTAFYLCASSYKNTEAFFGQGTRLTVV.